This is a list of T cell receptor beta chains from one sample in a study of shared clonotypes between healthy human individuals. The assay was immunoSEQ multiplex PCR, and TCRdb's table has in-frame clones only and misses some. The repertoire holds nearly 500,000 clones, with roughly four fifths as singletons. What was sequenced was PBMCs. These receptor sequences come from a middle-aged woman in good health. Some clones in this sample may be carry-over from other donors' samples. The CDR3 runs from the conserved cysteine through the conserved F or W. The D gene is left open where the match is weak. For some rows the clone size is stated as once, few or many, or as a class when expanded; others skip it.

J: TRBJ1-1; V: TRBV29-1; size: -; D: -; length: 11; CDR3: CSVWRTPEAFF; DNA: TGCAGCGTTTGGAGAACCCCTGAAGCTTTCTTT
J: TRBJ2-5; V: TRBV4-2; size: -; D: -; length: 16; CDR3: CASSQDPVFGGETQYF; DNA: TGTGCCAGCAGCCAAGATCCAGTCTTTGGGGGAGAGACCCAGTACTTC
J: TRBJ2-7; V: TRBV6-5; size: few; D: -; length: 14; CDR3: CASRTRQEVYEQYF; DNA: TGTGCCAGCCGAACTAGACAGGAGGTCTACGAGCAGTACTTC
J: TRBJ2-7; V: TRBV7-9; size: -; D: TRBD2; length: 14; CDR3: CASSSREAAYEQYF; DNA: TGTGCCAGCAGCTCACGGGAGGCAGCCTACGAGCAGTACTTC
J: TRBJ2-5; V: TRBV21-1; size: -; D: -; length: 11; CDR3: CASSKAKTQYF; DNA: TGTGCCAGCAGCAAAGCGAAGACCCAGTACTTC
J: TRBJ2-1; V: TRBV11-1; size: -; D: -; length: 14; CDR3: CASSHRVKGNEQFF; DNA: TGTGCCAGCAGCCACAGGGTTAAGGGCAATGAGCAGTTCTTC
J: TRBJ1-2; V: TRBV6-5; size: -; D: -; length: 14; CDR3: CASSYSWRGNGYTF; DNA: TGTGCCAGCAGTTACTCGTGGAGGGGGAATGGCTACACCTTC
J: TRBJ2-6; V: TRBV7-2; size: -; D: -; length: 17; CDR3: CASSLGQANSGANVLTF; DNA: TGTGCCAGCAGCTTAGGCCAGGCGAACTCTGGGGCCAACGTCCTGACTTTC
J: TRBJ2-7; V: TRBV2; size: few; D: -; length: 14; CDR3: CASTGLGSTYEQYF; DNA: TGTGCCAGCACGGGGCTGGGTAGCACCTACGAGCAGTACTTC
J: TRBJ2-5; V: TRBV18; size: -; D: TRBD2; length: 15; CDR3: CASSPGLAGPETQYF; DNA: TGTGCCAGCTCACCGGGACTAGCGGGACCAGAGACCCAGTACTTC
J: TRBJ1-1; V: TRBV10-3; size: -; D: -; length: 13; CDR3: CAITPGKNTEAFF; DNA: TGTGCCATCACCCCAGGGAAGAACACTGAAGCTTTCTTT
J: TRBJ1-5; V: TRBV6-1; size: -; D: -; length: 15; CDR3: CASRTPGRANQPQHF; DNA: TGTGCCAGCAGAACACCCGGCAGGGCCAATCAGCCCCAGCATTTT
J: TRBJ2-5; V: TRBV4-1; size: few; D: TRBD2; length: 18; CDR3: CASSLLPRGLAGLETQYF; DNA: TGCGCCAGCAGCCTTCTCCCTCGGGGACTAGCGGGGCTGGAGACCCAGTACTTC
J: TRBJ1-4; V: TRBV11-2; size: -; D: -; length: 14; CDR3: CASSFQGSNEKLFF; DNA: TGTGCCAGCAGCTTCCAGGGGAGTAATGAAAAACTGTTTTTT
J: TRBJ1-3; V: TRBV6-5; size: -; D: -; length: 14; CDR3: CASRKPGTGNTIYF; DNA: TGTGCCAGCAGAAAACCTGGCACTGGAAACACCATATATTTT
J: TRBJ2-7; V: TRBV10-2; size: -; D: TRBD1; length: 15; CDR3: CASSRGTGHTYEQYF; DNA: TGCGCCAGCAGTCGGGGGACAGGCCATACCTACGAGCAGTACTTC
J: TRBJ2-1; V: TRBV7-8; size: many; D: TRBD2; length: 19; CDR3: CASSPRLAGTHSSYNEQFF; DNA: TGTGCCAGCAGCCCCCGACTAGCGGGTACCCATAGCTCCTACAATGAGCAGTTCTTC
J: TRBJ1-1; V: TRBV6-5; size: many; D: TRBD1; length: 15; CDR3: CASSSGQGFYTEAFF; DNA: TGTGCCAGCAGTTCGGGACAGGGGTTTTACACTGAAGCTTTCTTT
J: TRBJ2-1; V: TRBV7-9; size: -; D: TRBD2; length: 16; CDR3: CASSPPGLAGYNEQFF; DNA: TGTGCCAGCAGCCCACCCGGACTAGCGGGATACAATGAGCAGTTCTTC
J: TRBJ2-7; V: TRBV7-3; size: -; D: -; length: 15; CDR3: CASSLGQLISGEQYF; DNA: TGTGCCAGCAGCTTAGGGCAGCTTATTTCTGGGGAGCAGTACTTC
J: TRBJ1-2; V: TRBV28; size: -; D: TRBD1; length: 13; CDR3: CASSFRAGGGYTF; DNA: TGTGCCAGCAGTTTTAGGGCAGGGGGTGGCTACACCTTC
J: TRBJ1-5; V: TRBV5-1; size: -; D: -; length: 15; CDR3: CASSLEGYGNQPQHF; DNA: TGCGCCAGCAGCTTGGAGGGGTACGGCAATCAGCCCCAGCATTTT
J: TRBJ2-1; V: TRBV30; size: few; D: -; length: 13; CDR3: CAWSFGGVNEQFF; DNA: TGTGCCTGGAGTTTTGGGGGAGTAAATGAGCAGTTCTTC
J: TRBJ2-5; V: TRBV14; size: -; D: -; length: 16; CDR3: CASSPRGAGIQETQYF; DNA: TGTGCCAGCAGCCCCCGTGGAGCGGGCATACAAGAGACCCAGTACTTC
J: TRBJ2-7; V: TRBV7-9; size: -; D: -; length: 13; CDR3: CASSLEQSYEQYF; DNA: TGTGCCAGCAGCTTAGAACAGTCCTACGAGCAGTACTTC
J: TRBJ1-1; V: TRBV12-5; size: -; D: -; length: 16; CDR3: CASGCRLGWMNTEAFF; DNA: TGTGCTAGTGGTTGTCGGTTAGGGTGGATGAACACTGAAGCTTTCTTT
J: TRBJ2-2; V: TRBV7-9; size: -; D: -; length: 12; CDR3: CASSLNPGELFF; DNA: TGTGCCAGCAGCTTGAACCCCGGGGAGCTGTTTTTT
J: TRBJ2-7; V: TRBV5-1; size: -; D: -; length: 14; CDR3: CASSLADSYYEQYF; DNA: TGCGCCAGCAGCTTGGCGGACAGCTATTACGAGCAGTACTTC
J: TRBJ2-7; V: TRBV4-2; size: -; D: -; length: 14; CDR3: CASSPTGLDYEQYF; DNA: TGTGCCAGCAGCCCGACAGGTCTGGACTACGAGCAGTACTTC
J: TRBJ2-5; V: TRBV2; size: -; D: -; length: 15; CDR3: CASSGTTGTAGGEYF; DNA: TGTGCCAGCAGTGGAACCACCGGGACAGCGGGTGGGGAGTACTTC
J: TRBJ2-3; V: TRBV11-3; size: -; D: -; length: 13; CDR3: CASSFDSTDTQYF; DNA: TGTGCCAGCAGCTTCGACAGCACAGATACGCAGTATTTT
J: TRBJ2-7; V: TRBV19; size: -; D: -; length: 15; CDR3: CASSSRRDRAYEQYF; DNA: TGTGCCAGTAGTTCTCGCCGGGACCGAGCCTACGAGCAGTACTTC
J: TRBJ2-1; V: TRBV7-3; size: -; D: TRBD2; length: 15; CDR3: CASSATSGRYNEQFF; DNA: TGTGCCAGCAGCGCGACTAGCGGAAGGTACAATGAGCAGTTCTTC
J: TRBJ1-5; V: TRBV7-9; size: -; D: -; length: 17; CDR3: CASSLLGGQTGNQPQHF; DNA: TGTGCCAGCAGCTTATTGGGGGGTCAGACTGGCAATCAGCCCCAGCATTTT
J: TRBJ1-2; V: TRBV28; size: -; D: TRBD1; length: 14; CDR3: CASSLDRAYYGYTF; DNA: TGTGCCAGCAGTTTAGACAGGGCTTACTATGGCTACACCTTC
J: TRBJ1-2; V: TRBV21-1; size: -; D: -; length: 15; CDR3: CASSKALGENYGYTF; DNA: TGTGCCAGCAGCAAAGCCTTGGGGGAGAACTATGGCTACACCTTC
J: TRBJ2-7; V: TRBV11-2; size: -; D: TRBD2; length: 15; CDR3: CASSQGTSGNYEQYF; DNA: TGTGCCAGCAGCCAGGGGACTAGCGGAAACTACGAGCAGTACTTC
J: TRBJ2-1; V: TRBV13; size: -; D: -; length: 16; CDR3: CASSFGRSSSYNEQFF; DNA: TGTGCCAGCAGCTTCGGCAGGTCGAGCTCCTACAATGAGCAGTTCTTC
J: TRBJ1-1; V: TRBV2; size: -; D: -; length: 14; CDR3: CATQGTAQNTEAFF; DNA: TGTGCCACCCAAGGAACAGCACAGAACACTGAAGCTTTCTTT
J: TRBJ1-5; V: TRBV6-1; size: -; D: -; length: 15; CDR3: CASSALRGTHQPQHF; DNA: TGTGCCAGCAGTGCCCTAAGGGGTACCCATCAGCCCCAGCATTTT
J: TRBJ2-7; V: TRBV27; size: -; D: TRBD2; length: 15; CDR3: CASRILAGRFYEQYF; DNA: TGTGCCAGCAGAATCCTAGCGGGGAGATTCTACGAGCAGTACTTC
J: TRBJ1-2; V: TRBV7-9; size: -; D: TRBD1; length: 14; CDR3: CASSPTGGLYGYTF; DNA: TGTGCCAGCAGCCCGACAGGGGGCCTCTATGGCTACACCTTC
J: TRBJ1-4; V: TRBV7-2; size: -; D: TRBD1; length: 15; CDR3: CASSSWTGGNEKLFF; DNA: TGTGCCAGCAGCTCCTGGACAGGGGGTAATGAAAAACTGTTTTTT
J: TRBJ2-2; V: TRBV4-1; size: once; D: TRBD1; length: 16; CDR3: CASSQQDRGGTGELFF; DNA: TGCGCCAGCAGCCAACAGGACAGGGGGGGGACCGGGGAGCTGTTTTTT
J: TRBJ1-4; V: TRBV5-1; size: -; D: -; length: 15; CDR3: CASSLAGTGDEKLFF; DNA: TGCGCCAGCAGCTTGGCCGGGACTGGGGATGAAAAACTGTTTTTT
J: TRBJ2-7; V: TRBV27; size: -; D: -; length: 17; CDR3: CASSPPSSTGLSYEQYF; DNA: TGTGCCAGCAGTCCACCCTCCTCAACAGGCCTCTCCTACGAGCAGTACTTC
J: TRBJ2-2; V: TRBV28; size: -; D: TRBD2; length: 15; CDR3: CASSFGTSGTGELFF; DNA: TGTGCCAGCAGTTTTGGGACTAGCGGGACCGGGGAGCTGTTTTTT
J: TRBJ1-1; V: TRBV30; size: once; D: -; length: 15; CDR3: CAWSVITEPNTEAFF; DNA: TGTGCCTGGAGTGTAATAACAGAACCGAACACTGAAGCTTTCTTT
J: TRBJ2-5; V: TRBV6-5; size: -; D: -; length: 16; CDR3: CASSYSRGVGRETQYF; DNA: TGTGCCAGCAGTTACTCCCGTGGGGTCGGTCGAGAGACCCAGTACTTC
J: TRBJ2-7; V: TRBV6-6; size: once; D: TRBD2; length: 16; CDR3: CASSYWSSGATWEQYF; DNA: TGTGCCAGCAGTTACTGGTCTAGCGGAGCCACGTGGGAGCAGTACTTC
J: TRBJ2-1; V: TRBV7-3; size: few; D: TRBD2; length: 15; CDR3: CASSLGEGPYNEQFF; DNA: TGTGCCAGCAGCTTAGGGGAGGGCCCCTACAATGAGCAGTTCTTC